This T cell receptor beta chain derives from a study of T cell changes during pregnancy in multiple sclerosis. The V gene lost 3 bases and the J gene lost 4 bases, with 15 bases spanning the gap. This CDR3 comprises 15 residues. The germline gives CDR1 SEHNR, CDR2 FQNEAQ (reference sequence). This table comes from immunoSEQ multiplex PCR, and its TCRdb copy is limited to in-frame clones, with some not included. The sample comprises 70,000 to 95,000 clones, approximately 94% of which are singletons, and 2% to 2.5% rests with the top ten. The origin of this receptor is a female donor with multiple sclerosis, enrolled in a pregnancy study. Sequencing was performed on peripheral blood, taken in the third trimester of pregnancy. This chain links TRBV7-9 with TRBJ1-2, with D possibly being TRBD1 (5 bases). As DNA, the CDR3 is TGTGCCAGCAGCTTTCCTCAGGGCGATCCCTATGGCTACACCTTC. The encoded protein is CASSFPQGDPYGYTF.